This T cell receptor (beta chain) was recovered during a study of blood T cell repertoires in COVID-19. The length of the CDR3 is 13 residues. Germline V gene data show CDR1 as SGHRS and CDR2 as YFSETQ. Trimming removed 2 bases at V and 6 bases at J, with 9 bases between. Method: immunoSEQ multiplex PCR; TCRdb's copy keeps in-frame clones and lacks some. The repertoire consists of tens of thousands of clones, with about 88% occurring once and the leading ten covering about a tenth. V gene TRBV5-1 combines with J gene TRBJ2-1; D is perhaps TRBD2 (6 bases). The specimen sequenced was peripheral blood. This receptor was taken from a human donor in a cohort sampled during active COVID-19. The CDR3: CASSLGGLNEQFF. The CDR3 DNA reads as TGCGCCAGCAGCTTAGGAGGGCTCAATGAGCAGTTCTTC.